This TCR beta chain was recovered during a study of T-cell memory formation after mild COVID-19. About the research overall: TCR clusters were mostly confined to one donor each.

The study, taken as a whole, reports: Pre-infection memory held some responding clones, suggesting pre-existing cross-reactive T cells responded. CD4+ contracting clones were mainly CM and EM; CD8+ ones, EMRA.

Regarding this clonotype: Its target is not known.

TCRdb reprocessed the 5' RACE reads via MiXCR and lists one record per CDR3 protein. The sample lists 250,000 to 350,000 distinct CDR3 sequences, roughly 21% occurring once. CDR1 is LGHNA and CDR2 is YSLEER in the germline V gene. V shed 1 base and J shed 2 bases, with 7 bases lying between them. The CDR3 extends over 14 amino acids. This receptor was taken from a man in his late teens or twenties who had mild COVID-19 (a few samples of this study predate the infection). Cell type and time point are not known. This rearrangement joins TRBV4-3 to TRBJ2-3, with D tentatively TRBD2 (5 bases). The sample was PBMCs or a T cell subset sorted from them (not recorded which). DNA for the CDR3: TGCGCCAGCAGCCAAGGGGAGCTCACAGATACGCAGTATTTT. Its protein product is CASSQGELTDTQYF.